This T cell receptor beta chain emerged from a study of T cell responses to AZD1222 COVID-19 vaccine. A note on this clone: The antigen remains unidentified.

Whole-study findings and limits: Along spike, vaccine-associated CD4 TCRs were found throughout, with dominance at 160-218 and 743-854. In the spike-specific TCR repertoire, nearly half reportedly target unmutated variant regions. Clonal diversity may have been underestimated in mostly white British donors.

Germline assignment: CDR1 SNHLY and CDR2 FYNNEI. The V end was cut by 7 bases, the J end by 1 base, with 4 bases between. The CDR3 has 11 residues. The repertoire was sequenced with immunoSEQ multiplex PCR; TCRdb's copy has only in-frame clones and lacks some. The sample has roughly 200,000 clones; 90% to 95% are singletons. The gene calls are TRBV2 and TRBJ2-5, with no clear D. The clonotype originates from an adult who received the MenACWY meningococcal vaccine as a control. The specimen comprised peripheral blood, sampled 28 days after the second dose of the MenACWY control vaccine. The CDR3 DNA follows: TGTGCCAGCAATATCCAAGAGACCCAGTACTTC. Amino acid sequence: CASNIQETQYF.